This T cell receptor (beta chain) stems from a study of OX40 agonist ivuxolimab in advanced cancers. Generated by immunoSEQ multiplex PCR, the TCRdb table keeps only in-frame clones and is missing some. There are 59,000 or so clones in the sample; roughly 82% occur only once, and more than 3% lies in the top ten. The CDR3 consists of 15 residues. Germline V lookup: CDR1 MGHDK, CDR2 SYGVNS. Between the trimmed V and J ends, which lost 6 bases and 0 bases, there was a span of 12 bases. This clone has only one observation. The chain links TRBV25-1 to TRBJ2-1; tentative D call: TRBD2 (6 bases). The sequence was collected from an adult with an advanced solid tumor such as melanoma, head and neck, liver or kidney cancer. Sequenced material: CD4+ or CD8+ T cells sorted from blood, taken in a trial of the OX40 agonist ivuxolimab. CDR3 protein: CASRAAGVSYNEQFF. CDR3 DNA: TGTGCCAGCAGGGCAGCGGGCGTCTCCTACAATGAGCAGTTCTTC.